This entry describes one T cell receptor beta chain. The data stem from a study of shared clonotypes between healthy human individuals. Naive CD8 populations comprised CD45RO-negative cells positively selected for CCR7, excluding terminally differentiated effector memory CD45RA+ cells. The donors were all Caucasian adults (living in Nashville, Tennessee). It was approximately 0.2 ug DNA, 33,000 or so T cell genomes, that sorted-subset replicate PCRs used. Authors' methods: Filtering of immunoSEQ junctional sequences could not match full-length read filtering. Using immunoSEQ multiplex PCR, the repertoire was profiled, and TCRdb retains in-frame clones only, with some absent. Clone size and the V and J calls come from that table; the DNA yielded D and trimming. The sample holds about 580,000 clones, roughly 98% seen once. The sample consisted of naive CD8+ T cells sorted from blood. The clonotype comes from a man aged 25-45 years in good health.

CDR3 nucleotide sequence: TGTGCCACCAGCAGAGATCGCAACAGGCTTGGTGACTACACCTTC. Translation gives CATSRDRNRLGDYTF. The rearrangement joins TRBV15 to TRBJ1-2; D perhaps matches TRBD1 (5 bases). Germline V gene lookup returns CDR1 LNHNV and CDR2 YYDKDF (reference sequence). The CDR3 runs 15 residues. The V end was cut by 0 bases, the J end by 10 bases, with 18 bases between. The full variable domain, its missing parts supplied by reference TRBV15 and TRBJ1-2, is DAMVIQNPRYQVTQFGKPVTLSCSQTLNHNVMYWYQQKSSQAPKLLFHYYDKDFNNEADTPDNFQSRRPNTSFCFLDIRSPGLGDTAMYLCATSRDRNRLGDYTFGSGTRLTVV.